This TCR beta chain was profiled in a study of CD8+ T cells in alopecia areata. Study findings and constraints: Alopecia totalis/universalis scalp especially showed more expanded CD8+ clones than normal scalp. Just one nonresponder means the tie between baseline CD8+ expansion and response stays uncertain. Many expanded lesional clones persisted in scalp and blood during tofacitinib.

The authors extracted RNA and reverse transcribed it into cDNA as the sequencing template. Repertoires were generated with immunoSEQ multiplex PCR, while TCRdb's copy carries only in-frame clones and drops some. The repertoire holds 80,000 to 95,000 clones, with 44% as singletons. Per germline, CDR1 MGHRA and CDR2 YSYEKL. This CDR3 spans 15 amino acids. Trimming cost V 0 bases and J 3 bases; bases outside gene matches: 4. This sample's treatment: oral pan-JAK inhibitor, 5-10 mg twice daily. Only a few counts were recorded for this clone. Its target is not known. The gene calls are TRBV4-1 and TRBJ1-2; 7 bases fit TRBD1. The sequence was collected from a human donor with alopecia areata. Sequencing was performed on CD8+ T cells sorted from blood, taken at week 24, from a patient treated with tofacitinib. The CDR3 is CASSQDDRVDYGYTF. CDR3 DNA: TGCGCCAGCAGCCAAGATGACAGGGTGGACTATGGCTACACCTTC.